The text below deals with one T cell receptor (beta chain). Its target is not known. The source of the thymus tissue was resections taken during corrective heart surgery. Using immunoSEQ multiplex PCR, the repertoire was profiled, and TCRdb retains in-frame clones only, with some absent. The sample has tens of thousands of clones, roughly 95% seen once. The data are from a study of human thymus T cells. The study, taken as a whole, reports: What appeared biased in thymic and blood repertoires was the usage of V and J genes. Among unrelated individuals, related research reported thymic repertoires that overlapped highly.

J lost 6 bases, V lost 5 bases, and 11 bases had no gene match. This CDR3 has 15 residues. The germline V gene has CDR1 MNHEY and CDR2 SVGAGI. The sample comprised thymus tissue. The chain employs TRBV6-5 and TRBJ1-2; 8 nucleotides align to TRBD1. This clonotype was obtained from a girl under two years old with a congenital heart defect but otherwise immunologically healthy. The CDR3 DNA follows: TGTGCCAGCAGTCCACCCGGCGAGACAGGGGATGGCTACACCTTC. This codes for CASSPPGETGDGYTF.